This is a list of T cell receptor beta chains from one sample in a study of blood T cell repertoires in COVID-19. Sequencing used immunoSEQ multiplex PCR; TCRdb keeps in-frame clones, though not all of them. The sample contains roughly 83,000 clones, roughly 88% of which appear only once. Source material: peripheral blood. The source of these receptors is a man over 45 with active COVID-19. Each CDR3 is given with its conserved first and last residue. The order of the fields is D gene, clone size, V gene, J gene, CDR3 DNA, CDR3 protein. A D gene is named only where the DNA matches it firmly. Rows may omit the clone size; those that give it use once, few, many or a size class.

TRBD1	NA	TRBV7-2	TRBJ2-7	TGTGCCAGCAGCTTAGCAGGAGGGACAGGGGGTTTCTACGAGCAGTACTTC	CASSLAGGTGGFYEQYF
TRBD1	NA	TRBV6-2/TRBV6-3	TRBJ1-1	TGTGCCAGCAGTTGGGCGGACAGGGTCTTGGCTTTCTTT	CASSWADRVLAFF
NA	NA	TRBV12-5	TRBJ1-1	TGTGCTAGTGGTCAAACCCAGACTGAAGCTTTCTTT	CASGQTQTEAFF
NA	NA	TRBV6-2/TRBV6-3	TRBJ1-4	TGTGCCAGCAGTTACTCGGGTGCGGCAACTAATGAAAAACTGTTTTTT	CASSYSGAATNEKLFF
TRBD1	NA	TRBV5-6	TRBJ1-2	TGTGCCAGCAGCCTACTTGGGGACAGGGTTGGGTATGGCTACACCTTC	CASSLLGDRVGYGYTF
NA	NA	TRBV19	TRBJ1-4	TGTGCCAGTAGCTCCAGAGGGCCGGCGGATGGGGAAAAACTGTTTTTT	CASSSRGPADGEKLFF
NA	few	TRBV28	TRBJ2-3	TGTGCCAGCAGTTCCCTAGCGAGGGCAGATACGCAGTATTTT	CASSSLARADTQYF
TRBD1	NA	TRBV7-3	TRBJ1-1	TGTGCCAGCAGCCAGACAGGGGGGAACACTGAAGCTTTCTTT	CASSQTGGNTEAFF
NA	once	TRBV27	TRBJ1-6	TGTGCCAGCAGTTTAATTAACAGGAATTCACCCCTCCACTTT	CASSLINRNSPLHF
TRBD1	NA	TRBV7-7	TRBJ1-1	TGTGCTAGCAGCAGAGGACAGGGGAGCACTGAAGCTTTCTTT	CASSRGQGSTEAFF
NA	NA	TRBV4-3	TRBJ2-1	TGCGCCAGCAGCCAAGAGGGGGCGGGAGAGTACAATGAGCAGTTCTTC	CASSQEGAGEYNEQFF
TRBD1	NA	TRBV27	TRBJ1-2	TGTGCCAGCACTTCTCTCCAGACAGGGCGGGGTAACTATGGCTACACCTTC	CASTSLQTGRGNYGYTF
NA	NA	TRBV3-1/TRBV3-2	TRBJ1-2	TGTGCCAGCAGCCGCAGGCAACAGGGCGCTCGAGGCTACACCTTC	CASSRRQQGARGYTF
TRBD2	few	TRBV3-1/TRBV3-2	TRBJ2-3	TGTGCCAGCAGTCTTAGCGGGGGGACAGATACGCAGTATTTT	CASSLSGGTDTQYF
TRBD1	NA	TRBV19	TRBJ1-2	TGTGCCAGTAGTACTGCGACAGGGGGAAACTATGGCTACACCTTC	CASSTATGGNYGYTF
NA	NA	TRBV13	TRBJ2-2	TGTGCCAGCAGCCCACGCCCGGGACTCAAGAACACCGGGGAGCTGTTTTTT	CASSPRPGLKNTGELFF
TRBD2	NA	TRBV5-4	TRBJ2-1	TGTGCCAGCAGCTTGGGTTCTAGCGGTAGACTGGGGAATGAGCAGTTCTTC	CASSLGSSGRLGNEQFF
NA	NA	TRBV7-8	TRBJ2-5	TGTGCCAGCAGCCCATCAGGGGCCCGGCAAGAGACCCAGTACTTC	CASSPSGARQETQYF
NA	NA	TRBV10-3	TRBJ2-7	TGTGCCATCAGCAATCAGGGGACGGGCGACGAGCAGTACTTC	CAISNQGTGDEQYF
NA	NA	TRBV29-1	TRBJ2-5	TGCAGCCAGGAGGACCGGGAGACCCAGTACTTC	CSQEDRETQYF
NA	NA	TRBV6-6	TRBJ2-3	TGTGCCAGCAGACAGGGAACCTCTAGCACAGATACGCAGTATTTT	CASRQGTSSTDTQYF
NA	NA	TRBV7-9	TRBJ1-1	TGTGCCAGCAGCCCCCCCCGACAGGACATGAACACTGAAGCTTTCTTT	CASSPPRQDMNTEAFF
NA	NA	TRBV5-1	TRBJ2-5	TGCGCCAGCAGCTCCCAAGCGGGCGTGTACCAAGAGACCCAGTACTTC	CASSSQAGVYQETQYF
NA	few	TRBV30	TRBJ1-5	TGTGCCTGGAGTGTACCAGGGAAGTCCCAGCATTTT	CAWSVPGKSQHF
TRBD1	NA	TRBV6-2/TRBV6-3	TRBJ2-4	TGTGCCAGCAGTTTTGAGACAGGGGCCAACATTCAGTACTTC	CASSFETGANIQYF
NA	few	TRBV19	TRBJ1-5	TGTGCCAGTAGTATCCAGGGGCAGCCCCAGCATTTT	CASSIQGQPQHF
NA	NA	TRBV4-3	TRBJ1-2	TGCGCCAGCAGCAGGGCTCTCCCTCGGTTGGGACAACTAACGGGGATCAACTATGGCTACACCTTC	CASSRALPRLGQLTGINYGYTF
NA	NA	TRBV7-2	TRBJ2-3	TGTGCCAGCAGCTCCTGGACAACTAGCACAGATACGCAGTATTTT	CASSSWTTSTDTQYF
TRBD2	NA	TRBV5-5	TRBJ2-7	TGTGCCAGCAGCTTAGGCGGGAGCTCCTACGAGCAGTACTTC	CASSLGGSSYEQYF
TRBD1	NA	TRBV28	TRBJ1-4	TGTGCCAGCAGTTCCTACAGGGGTACTAATGAAAAACTGTTTTTT	CASSSYRGTNEKLFF
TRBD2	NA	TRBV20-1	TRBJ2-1	TGCAGTGCTAGTATGGGGTCTAGCGGGAATGAGCAGTTCTTC	CSASMGSSGNEQFF
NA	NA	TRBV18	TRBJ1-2	TGTGCCAGCTCACCTCCGTGGAGGGCAGCGCGTGACTATGGCTACACCTTC	CASSPPWRAARDYGYTF
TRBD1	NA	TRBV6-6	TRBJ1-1	TGTGCCAGCAGTTACGACAGGGCAACCGCTGAAGCTTTCTTT	CASSYDRATAEAFF
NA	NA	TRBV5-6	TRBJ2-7	TGTGCCAGCAGCCGCACAGGGCTCGAGCAGTACTTC	CASSRTGLEQYF
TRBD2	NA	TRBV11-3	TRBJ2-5	TGTGCCACTTCAGCGGGAGCCACGTACCAAGAGACCCAGTACTTC	CATSAGATYQETQYF
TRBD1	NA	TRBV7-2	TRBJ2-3	TGTGCCAGCAGCTACACAATGCTAGGGACAGGGCACACAGATACGCAGTATTTT	CASSYTMLGTGHTDTQYF
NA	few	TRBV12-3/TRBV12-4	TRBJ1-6	TGTGCCAGCAGTTTATCGGACATTCTCCACTTT	CASSLSDILHF
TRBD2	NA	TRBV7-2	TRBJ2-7	TGTGCCAGCAGCCCTAGCGGGAGTTTCCACGAGCAGTACTTC	CASSPSGSFHEQYF
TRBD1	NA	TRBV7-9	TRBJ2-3	TGTGCCAGCAGCCCGACAGGGAGAAGCACAGATACGCAGTATTTT	CASSPTGRSTDTQYF
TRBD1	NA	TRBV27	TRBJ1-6	TGTGCCAGCAGTCAGGGGGGACCCCTCCACTTT	CASSQGGPLHF
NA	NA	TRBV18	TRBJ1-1	TGTGCCAGCTCAGACGGGAGAGCAGGGAGGACTGAAGCTTTCTTT	CASSDGRAGRTEAFF
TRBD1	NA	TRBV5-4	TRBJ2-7	TGTGCCAGCAGCTTAGGGCAGGGGGTGTACGAGCAGTACTTC	CASSLGQGVYEQYF
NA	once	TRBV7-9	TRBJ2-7	TGTGCCAGCAGCCCTATTTTGGGGGGAAAAGGAGGGATTACGTACGAGCAGTACTTC	CASSPILGGKGGITYEQYF
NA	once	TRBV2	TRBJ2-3	TGTGCCAGCAGGGAACCGGGCCGAGGGACGCAGTATTTT	CASREPGRGTQYF
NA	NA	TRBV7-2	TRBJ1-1	TGTGCCAGCAGCCTTACCACAGGGATCGGCACTGAAGCTTTCTTT	CASSLTTGIGTEAFF
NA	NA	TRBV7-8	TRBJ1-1	TGTGCCAGCAGCTTGGGTTACGGAGCTGAAGCTTTCTTT	CASSLGYGAEAFF
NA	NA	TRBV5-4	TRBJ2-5	TGTGCCAGCAGCTCCGGGACACTACAAGAGACCCAGTACTTC	CASSSGTLQETQYF
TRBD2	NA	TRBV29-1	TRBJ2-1	TGCAGCGTTGAGCCAGCGGGAGATCCATACAATGAGCAGTTCTTC	CSVEPAGDPYNEQFF